Listed below are T cell receptor beta chains from one sample, sequenced in a study of graft-versus-host responses after intestinal transplantation. Libraries were prepared by immunoSEQ multiplex PCR; TCRdb keeps only in-frame clonotypes and omits some of them. The data show approximately 85,000 clones, with under 95% seen just once and around 7.6% held by the top ten. Their antigens remain unidentified. The input for sequencing was unstimulated CD8+ T cells sorted from spleen or lymph node cells, taken before transplant. These receptors were collected from a human donor who was the organ donor for an intestinal transplant. Each CDR3 is given with its conserved first and last residue. D genes are given only for firm matches. Rows may omit the clone size; those that give it use once, few, many or a size class.

V gene: TRBV6-5
J gene: TRBJ2-5
clone size: NA
D gene: NA
CDR3 DNA: TGTGCCAGCAGTGACAGGCGGGAAGAGACCCAGTACTTC
CDR3 protein: CASSDRREETQYF

V gene: TRBV6-1
J gene: TRBJ2-5
clone size: NA
D gene: TRBD1
CDR3 DNA: TGTGCCAGCAGTGACCTAAAAGGGTCAGGGGGCGCGGGAGAGACCCAGTACTTC
CDR3 protein: CASSDLKGSGGAGETQYF

V gene: TRBV5-5
J gene: TRBJ1-1
clone size: few
D gene: NA
CDR3 DNA: TGTGCCAGCAGCCAAGTGAACACTGAAGCTTTCTTT
CDR3 protein: CASSQVNTEAFF

V gene: TRBV27
J gene: TRBJ2-3
clone size: NA
D gene: TRBD1
CDR3 DNA: TGTGCCAGCAGTTTATGGGGACAGGGGACAGATACGCAGTATTTT
CDR3 protein: CASSLWGQGTDTQYF

V gene: TRBV6-5
J gene: TRBJ2-7
clone size: NA
D gene: NA
CDR3 DNA: TGTGCCAGCAGTTATGGACAGCTCTACGAGCAGTACTTC
CDR3 protein: CASSYGQLYEQYF

V gene: TRBV10-2
J gene: TRBJ1-2
clone size: NA
D gene: NA
CDR3 DNA: TGCGCCAGCAGTGAGATGAGGGGGGCATCGGAATATGGCTACACCTTC
CDR3 protein: CASSEMRGASEYGYTF

V gene: TRBV7-2
J gene: TRBJ2-5
clone size: NA
D gene: TRBD1
CDR3 DNA: TGTGCCAGCAGCCAGAGGGACAGGGGGCGGAAAGAGACCCAGTACTTC
CDR3 protein: CASSQRDRGRKETQYF

V gene: TRBV19
J gene: TRBJ2-7
clone size: NA
D gene: TRBD1
CDR3 DNA: TGTGCCAGTAGTCATGGACAGGGGGCATACGAGCAGTACTTC
CDR3 protein: CASSHGQGAYEQYF

V gene: TRBV5-1
J gene: TRBJ2-7
clone size: NA
D gene: NA
CDR3 DNA: TGCGCCAGCAGCTCCACCCCCTACGAGCAGTACTTC
CDR3 protein: CASSSTPYEQYF

V gene: TRBV5-6
J gene: TRBJ2-2
clone size: NA
D gene: NA
CDR3 DNA: TGTGCCAGCGGATTTATTGCCGGGGAGCTGTTTTTT
CDR3 protein: CASGFIAGELFF

V gene: TRBV19
J gene: TRBJ2-5
clone size: NA
D gene: TRBD1
CDR3 DNA: TGTGCCAGTAGTCAAGGACAGGGCTGGGTGGAGACCCAGTACTTC
CDR3 protein: CASSQGQGWVETQYF

V gene: TRBV5-6
J gene: TRBJ2-7
clone size: NA
D gene: NA
CDR3 DNA: TGTGCCAGCAGCTTACAGGGTTCAATTAGTCTCTACGAGCAGTACTTC
CDR3 protein: CASSLQGSISLYEQYF